Here is one T cell receptor (beta chain) with its context. Its matching antigen is unknown. This specimen comes from a study of beta chain features in type 1 diabetes. About the research overall: What patients shared with healthy donors was a similar profile of age, gender and cell yields. Study-level results: Patients with type 1 diabetes showed fewer VDJ junction insertions and more deletions. Shorter TCRB CDR3s, moderately but significantly so, were found in Type 1 diabetes patients in all four CD4+ subsets. A closer apparent resemblance between naive, central memory and Treg TCRB repertoires was seen in patients than in healthy donors.

Germline CDR1 and CDR2: SGHNT and YYREEE (reference sequence). The V gene lost 4 bases and the J gene lost 5 bases, with 12 bases spanning the gap. The CDR3 runs to 13 residues. Isolated RNA was reverse transcribed in full, so expressed TCRB transcripts were sequenced. Only in-frame clones appear in the TCRdb table, and some are missing; sequencing was by immunoSEQ multiplex PCR. Among 250,000 to 350,000 clones listed, roughly an eighth were seen once. Without exception, sorted populations had purity beyond 95%. Sequencing used naive CD4+ T cells from blood. The source of this sequence is a man aged 25 to 40 with type 1 diabetes. J is TRBJ2-5 and V is TRBV5-4; TRBD1 is a possible D gene (6 bases). CDR3 DNA sequence: TGTGCCAGCAGCAAACAGGGTCAGGAGACCCAGTACTTC. Its protein product is CASSKQGQETQYF. Combining the CDR3 with reference TRBV5-4 and TRBJ2-5 gives the whole variable domain ETGVTQSPTHLIKTRGQQVTLRCSSQSGHNTVSWYQQALGQGPQFIFQYYREEENGRGNFPPRFSGLQFPNYSSELNVNALELDDSALYLCASSKQGQETQYFGPGTRLLVL.